This T cell receptor (beta chain) appears in the sequencing data of a study of blood T cell repertoires in COVID-19. Study background: Specimens from acute and convalescent COVID-19 originated in the United States, Italy and Spain. T cells, B-cell-depleted T cells, or PBMCs supplied cDNA or gDNA.

This CDR3 comprises 17 residues. The ends lost 5 bases at V and 0 bases at J; junction bases unmatched: 7. The germline CDR1 and CDR2 sequences are SGHTA and FQGTGA. Per the study methods: The authors estimated nucleated cell counts from reference gene primer amplification. Profiling relied on immunoSEQ multiplex PCR, and the TCRdb table lists in-frame clones only, not all of them. The V and J calls and clone size come from that table; D and trimming were worked out from the DNA. The table has a few hundred thousand clones, about 89% seen once. The source is a man aged 35-49 years with acute or convalescent COVID-19. Sequences were obtained from peripheral blood. This chain links TRBV7-3 with TRBJ2-6; 7 nucleotides align to TRBD1. The CDR3 protein is CASSPDRRSSGANVLTF. CDR3 coding DNA: TGTGCCAGCAGCCCGGACAGGAGGAGCTCTGGGGCCAACGTCCTGACTTTC.